This TCR beta chain was identified during a study of T cells in Graves' hyperthyroidism and ophthalmopathy. Whole-study results and caveats: Expanded thyroid clonotypes (above 0.001) were mostly also found in blood. From stable hyperthyroidism, ophthalmopathy was separated by a 13 V-J model.

Diagnosis of hyperthyroidism was new in patients aged 18 to 65, and its duration was under 2 months. Orbital computed tomography and thyroid ultrasound, together with serum TRAb and thyroxine and clinical symptoms, were used for diagnoses. This clonotype was picked up many times. Its antigen is undetermined. Amplification of TCR beta CDR3 regions used RNA as the template. First-round RT-PCR with HTBI primers amplified the TCR CDR3 region. TCRdb ran MiXCR on the multiplex PCR reads and lists one entry per CDR3 protein. Here the sample spans 250,000 to 350,000 distinct CDR3 sequences, 16% being singletons. CDR3 length: 12 residues. The germline gives CDR1 SNHLY, CDR2 FYNNEI. V gave up 5 bases and J gave up 8 bases, with 10 bases separating them.

The TCR comes from a man in his thirties or forties with Graves' hyperthyroidism. Sequenced material: blood. The J gene is TRBJ2-4, the V gene TRBV2; D possibly corresponds to TRBD2 (6 bases). CDR3 region: CASSSERDIQYF. The CDR3 nucleotides are TGTGCCAGCAGTTCGGAGCGGGACATTCAGTACTTC.